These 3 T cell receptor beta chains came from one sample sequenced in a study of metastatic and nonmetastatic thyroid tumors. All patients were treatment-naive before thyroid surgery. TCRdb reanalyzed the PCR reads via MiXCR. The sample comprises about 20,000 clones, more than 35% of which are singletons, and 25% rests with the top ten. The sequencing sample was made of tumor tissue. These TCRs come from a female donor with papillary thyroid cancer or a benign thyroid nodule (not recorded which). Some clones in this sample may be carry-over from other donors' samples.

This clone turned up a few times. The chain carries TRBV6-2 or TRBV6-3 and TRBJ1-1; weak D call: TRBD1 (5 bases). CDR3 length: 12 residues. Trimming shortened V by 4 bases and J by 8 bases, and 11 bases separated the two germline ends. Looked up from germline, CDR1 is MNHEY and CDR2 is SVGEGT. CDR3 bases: TGTGCCAGCAGTTTTACAGGCCAGGAAGCTTTCTTT. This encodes CASSFTGQEAFF.

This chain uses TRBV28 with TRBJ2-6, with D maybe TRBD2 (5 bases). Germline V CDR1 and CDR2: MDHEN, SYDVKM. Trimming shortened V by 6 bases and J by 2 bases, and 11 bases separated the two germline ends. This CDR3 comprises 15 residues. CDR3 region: CASSPEGTGANVLTF. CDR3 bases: TGTGCCAGCAGCCCCGAGGGAACTGGGGCCAACGTCCTGACTTTC.

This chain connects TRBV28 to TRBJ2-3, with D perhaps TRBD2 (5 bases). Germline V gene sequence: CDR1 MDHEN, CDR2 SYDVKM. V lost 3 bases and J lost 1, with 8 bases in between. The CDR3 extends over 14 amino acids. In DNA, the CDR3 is TGTGCCAGCAGTTTTCTTAGCGGCACAGATACGCAGTATTTT. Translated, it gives CASSFLSGTDTQYF.